Listed below are T cell receptor beta chains from one sample, sequenced in a study of beta chain features in type 1 diabetes. Using immunoSEQ multiplex PCR, the repertoire was profiled, and TCRdb retains in-frame clones only, with some absent. The repertoire consists of approximately 150,000 clones, with about 63% occurring once and the leading ten covering around 0.08%. Sequencing was performed on naive CD4+ T cells from blood. These TCRs come from a man aged 30 to 39 with type 1 diabetes. Both conserved end residues are part of each CDR3. The D gene is left open where the match is weak. The size entry is marked missing in some rows and otherwise reads once, few, many or a size class.

d_call	v_call	j_call	clone_size	cdr3_nt	cdr3_aa
-	TRBV7-2	TRBJ2-5	-	TGTGCCAGCAGCCTAGGACAGTCCCCGGGGGAGACCCAGTACTTC	CASSLGQSPGETQYF
-	TRBV10-2	TRBJ2-2	-	TGCGCCAGCAGGCCAGGGGCGAACACCGGGGAGCTGTTTTTT	CASRPGANTGELFF
-	TRBV28	TRBJ1-1	-	TGTGCCAGCAGGGGGAACACTGAAGCTTTCTTT	CASRGNTEAFF
TRBD2	TRBV11-2	TRBJ2-5	-	TGTGCCAGCAGCCTCCTCCGCGGGGGACAAGAGACCCAGTACTTC	CASSLLRGGQETQYF
TRBD1	TRBV5-1	TRBJ1-1	-	TGCGCCAGCAGCTTGGACAGGGGGAACACTGAAGCTTTCTTT	CASSLDRGNTEAFF
-	TRBV30	TRBJ1-1	-	TGTGCCTGGAGTCCCACTGAAGCTTTCTTT	CAWSPTEAFF
TRBD2	TRBV29-1	TRBJ2-5	few	TGCAGCGTTGAAAACGGTGGGACTAGTAGAGGGGAGACCCAGTACTTC	CSVENGGTSRGETQYF
TRBD1	TRBV9	TRBJ2-1	-	TGTGCCAGCAGCCTCCGGGACAGGGAGAGTAATGAGCAGTTCTTC	CASSLRDRESNEQFF
-	TRBV6-5	TRBJ1-2	-	TGTGCCAGCAGTTATGAGGGTGCCTATGGCTACACCTTC	CASSYEGAYGYTF
TRBD1	TRBV29-1	TRBJ2-7	once	TGCAGCGTGGGGCGAGACAGGGGGATCGAGCAGTACTTC	CSVGRDRGIEQYF
-	TRBV7-9	TRBJ1-4	few	TGTGCCAGCGTCCCTGCGGGAGCTAATGAAAAACTGTTTTTT	CASVPAGANEKLFF
-	TRBV29-1	TRBJ2-7	few	TGCAGCGTTGAACCAGGGGGGTACGAGCAGTACTTC	CSVEPGGYEQYF
TRBD1	TRBV9	TRBJ2-5	-	TGTGCCAGCAGCCCAGGACAGGCCCAAGAGACCCAGTACTTC	CASSPGQAQETQYF
-	TRBV7-8	TRBJ2-1	-	TGTGCCAGCAGCCCCAGCGAGTCTGCTAGGAACAATGAGCAGTTCTTC	CASSPSESARNNEQFF
-	TRBV7-2	TRBJ1-1	once	TGTGCCAGCAGCTATAGGGTGGCGGGCACTGAAGCTTTCTTT	CASSYRVAGTEAFF
TRBD1	TRBV18	TRBJ2-1	-	TGTGCCAGCGCCCGGGACAGGTCCTACAATGAGCAGTTCTTC	CASARDRSYNEQFF
-	TRBV7-2	TRBJ2-3	-	TGTGCCAGCATCGAATCAGATACGCAGTATTTT	CASIESDTQYF
TRBD2	TRBV29-1	TRBJ2-3	few	TGCAGCGCAACTCCGGGACTAGTCACAGATACGCAGTATTTT	CSATPGLVTDTQYF
-	TRBV30	TRBJ1-2	-	TGTGCCTGGAGTGTATATTGGCAGGCCCGATTCTATGGCTACACCTTC	CAWSVYWQARFYGYTF
-	TRBV2	TRBJ1-2	-	TGTGCCAGCAGTGAAGGGATCACTAACTATGGCTACACCTTC	CASSEGITNYGYTF
-	TRBV29-1	TRBJ2-7	-	TGCAGCGTTGCAGGGATCGAGCAGTACTTC	CSVAGIEQYF
-	TRBV30	TRBJ2-5	-	TGTGCCTGGAGTGTAGGTCTGGGACGGGGGATCCTTCGCCTAGAGACCCAGTACTTC	CAWSVGLGRGILRLETQYF
TRBD2	TRBV7-2	TRBJ2-7	-	TGTGCCAGCAGTTCAAGGACTAGCGGGGAATACGAGCAGTACTTC	CASSSRTSGEYEQYF
-	TRBV10-3	TRBJ2-7	-	TGTGCCAGCAGTCACCGTGCCGGCTACGAGCAGTACTTC	CASSHRAGYEQYF
TRBD1	TRBV7-2	TRBJ2-3	-	TGTGCCAGCAGTTCTAGACAGGGCCGCACAGATACGCAGTATTTT	CASSSRQGRTDTQYF
TRBD1	TRBV30	TRBJ1-2	-	TGTGCCTGGAGTCTAGGACAGGGTGGCTACACCTTC	CAWSLGQGGYTF
TRBD1	TRBV29-1	TRBJ2-7	-	TGCAGCGGTGGACAGGGGATGAACGAGCAGTACTTC	CSGGQGMNEQYF
-	TRBV5-6	TRBJ2-1	-	TGTGCCAGCAGCTTGTCCGGGACCTACAATGAGCAGTTCTTC	CASSLSGTYNEQFF
-	TRBV28	TRBJ2-3	-	TGTGCCAGCAGTTTCTCCGGGGGTTACACAGATACGCAGTATTTT	CASSFSGGYTDTQYF
TRBD1	TRBV28	TRBJ1-2	-	TGTGCCAGCAGCCCGGGACAGGGTAACTATGGCTACACCTTC	CASSPGQGNYGYTF
-	TRBV30	TRBJ1-1	-	TGTGCCTGGAGTCCCCCAGCGGGGAAAGCTTTCTTT	CAWSPPAGKAFF
TRBD1	TRBV10-3	TRBJ1-2	-	TGTGCCATCAGTGAGAGGGACAGGAGTAACTATGGCTACACCTTC	CAISERDRSNYGYTF
-	TRBV30	TRBJ2-1	-	TGTGCCTGGAGTGTGGCTTATGAGCAGTTCTTC	CAWSVAYEQFF
-	TRBV29-1	TRBJ2-5	-	TGCAGCGTTGAAACTGGGGGGACCCAGTACTTC	CSVETGGTQYF
TRBD2	TRBV4-1	TRBJ2-5	-	TGCGCCAGCAGCCAAGGAAACGGACTAGCGGGTAACCAAGAGACCCAGTACTTC	CASSQGNGLAGNQETQYF
-	TRBV29-1	TRBJ2-7	few	TGCAGCGTTGGGCCTCGTGGACCAACTAGCGAGCAGTACTTC	CSVGPRGPTSEQYF
-	TRBV11-2	TRBJ2-1	few	TGTGCCAGCAGCTTAGTAAACAATGAGCAGTTCTTC	CASSLVNNEQFF
-	TRBV25-1	TRBJ2-1	-	TGTGCCAGCAGTGAATCCACGGCGAGCTCCGGGACACTCAATGAGCAGTTCTTC	CASSESTASSGTLNEQFF
TRBD1	TRBV29-1	TRBJ1-6	-	TGCAGCGCCCGCTCGACAGGGCAGAATTCACCCCTCCACTTT	CSARSTGQNSPLHF
-	TRBV25-1	TRBJ2-2	-	TGTGCCAGCAGTTTCCAGGGTCAAGCCGGGGAGCTGTTTTTT	CASSFQGQAGELFF
-	TRBV30	TRBJ1-2	-	TGTGCTTCGGACAGATCGGACCATGGCTACACCTTC	CASDRSDHGYTF
-	TRBV29-1	TRBJ1-1	few	TGCAGCGTTGAAGCCCGGTACTACATGAACACTGAAGCTTTCTTT	CSVEARYYMNTEAFF
-	TRBV14	TRBJ2-5	-	TGTGCCAGCAGCCAATTCCAGGAGACCCAGTACTTC	CASSQFQETQYF
-	TRBV4-1	TRBJ2-3	-	TGCGCCAGCAGCCCGACTGGGACCAGCAATCCAGATACGCAGTATTTT	CASSPTGTSNPDTQYF
-	TRBV7-2	TRBJ2-1	-	TGTGCCAGCAGCTCCGCCCATGAGCAGTTCTTC	CASSSAHEQFF
TRBD1	TRBV18	TRBJ2-7	-	TGTGCCAGCTCACCAAACAGGGGTTACGAGCAGTACTTC	CASSPNRGYEQYF
TRBD1	TRBV6-5	TRBJ2-3	-	TGTGCCAGCAGTTATGGGACAGGGACAGATACGCAGTATTTT	CASSYGTGTDTQYF
TRBD2	TRBV4-3	TRBJ2-3	few	TGCGCCAGCAGCCAAGATATCATCCAACTAGCGGGGGTGGATACGCAGTATTTT	CASSQDIIQLAGVDTQYF
TRBD1	TRBV29-1	TRBJ2-7	few	TGCAGCGTCGCCGGACAGGGGTTCTACGAGCAGTACTTC	CSVAGQGFYEQYF
TRBD1	TRBV4-3	TRBJ1-2	-	TGCGCCAGCAGCCAGTCCGGGACAGGGGAATATGGCTACACCTTC	CASSQSGTGEYGYTF
-	TRBV11-2	TRBJ2-3	-	TGTGCCAGCAGCTTGGGGCCGAGGTCCCCTACAGATACGCAGTATTTT	CASSLGPRSPTDTQYF
-	TRBV7-2	TRBJ2-3	-	TGTGCCAGCAGCTTATCCCGGGTTACAGATACGCAGTATTTT	CASSLSRVTDTQYF
-	TRBV6-6	TRBJ2-1	-	TGTGCCAGCAGTTTCCAGTATACCCAGTTCTTC	CASSFQYTQFF
-	TRBV7-9	TRBJ1-5	-	TGTGCCAGCAGCTTGGCTGGGGGCGACAATCAGCCCCAGCATTTT	CASSLAGGDNQPQHF
-	TRBV4-3	TRBJ2-7	-	TGCGCCAGCAGCCAAGATACCGGGACCTACGAGCAGTACTTC	CASSQDTGTYEQYF
TRBD1	TRBV28	TRBJ2-1	-	TGTGCCAGCAGTCTACAGGGGACGCAGTTCTTC	CASSLQGTQFF
-	TRBV30	TRBJ2-1	-	TGTGCCTGGAGTGCCGGGACTCTCAGGTTTGAGTTCTTC	CAWSAGTLRFEFF